Each of the 29 T cell receptor beta chains below was sequenced from the same sample in a study of technical replicates of blood from a handful of donors. The table came from immunoSEQ multiplex PCR; TCRdb's copy has only in-frame clones and leaves some out. The data contain nearly 80,000 clones, roughly 93% of them singletons. The sequenced material came from T cells isolated from PBMCs. These receptors came from a human donor in good health.

The chain has TRBV7-8 and TRBJ2-4; a possible D gene is TRBD2 (7 bases). Germline CDR1 SGHVS, CDR2 FQNEAQ. Trimming removed 3 bases at V and 4 bases at J, with 13 bases between. The CDR3 spans 15 residues. The CDR3: CASSFARGLKNIQYF. The CDR3 DNA follows: TGTGCCAGCAGCTTCGCCAGGGGACTAAAAAACATTCAGTACTTC.

J is TRBJ2-3 and V is TRBV6-1; 9 bases map to TRBD2. CDR3 length equals 15 residues. Germline-derived CDR1 and CDR2 are MNHNS and SASEGT. Germline trimming cut 5 bases from V and 5 bases from J; bases unmatched to any gene: 8. The CDR3 nucleotides read TGTGCCAGCAGTATAATAGCGGGAGTGTTAGATACGCAGTATTTT. Translating it yields CASSIIAGVLDTQYF.

The rearrangement links TRBV11-2 to TRBJ2-1; TRBD2 is a possible D gene (5 bases). Germline-derived CDR1 and CDR2 are SGHAT and FQNNGV. V was cut by 4 bases and J by 6 bases, with 16 bases left in between. This CDR3 has 15 amino acids. The CDR3 protein is CASSSLRESPNEQFF. The DNA for the CDR3 is TGTGCCAGCAGCTCACTACGGGAAAGCCCCAATGAGCAGTTCTTC. The variable domain in full, completed from reference TRBV11-2 and TRBJ2-1, reads EAGVAQSPRYKIIEKRQSVAFWCNPISGHATLYWYQQILGQGPKLLIQFQNNGVVDDSQLPKDRFSAERLKGVDSTLKIQPAKLEDSAVYLCASSSLRESPNEQFFGPGTRLTVL.

The chain links TRBV11-2 to TRBJ2-7, with a tentative D call TRBD2 (6 bases). Germline V gives CDR1 SGHAT, CDR2 FQNNGV. Trimming removed 5 bases at V and 2 bases at J, with 10 bases between. The length of the CDR3 is 13 residues. The CDR3 region has the DNA TGTGCCAGCAGCGCGGGACCGACCTACGAGCAGTACTTC. Protein product: CASSAGPTYEQYF.

V is TRBV5-4 and J is TRBJ1-4; no clear D gene. Germline CDR1 and CDR2: SGHNT and YYREEE (reference sequence). Deletions cut 4 bases from V and 4 bases from J, with 11 bases between. This CDR3 has 14 residues. CDR3 sequence: CASSDNRVNEKLFF. Written as DNA, the CDR3 is TGTGCCAGCAGCGATAACCGGGTTAATGAAAAACTGTTTTTT.

The CDR3 DNA sequence: TGTGCCAGTAGTACGCGACAGGGGAGCACCGGGGAGCTGTTTTTT. Translating gives CASSTRQGSTGELFF. The chain has TRBV19 and TRBJ2-2; 8 positions match TRBD1. This CDR3 is 15 amino acids long. The junction had 5 bases not matched to a gene; V was cut back by 4 bases and J by 4 bases. Germline values: CDR1 LNHDA, CDR2 SQIVND (reference sequence). The variable domain in full, with the rest retrieved from reference TRBV19 and TRBJ2-2, is DGGITQSPKYLFRKEGQNVTLSCEQNLNHDAMYWYRQDPGQGLRLIYYSQIVNDFQKGDIAEGYSVSREKKESFPLTVTSAQKNPTAFYLCASSTRQGSTGELFFGEGSRLTVL.

This chain uses TRBV4-1 with TRBJ1-1; TRBD1 agrees at 8 bases. Germline CDR1 is MGHRA and CDR2 is YSYEKL. Trimming took 4 bases from V and 1 from J; bases not matched to a gene: 5. There are 15 residues in the CDR3. CDR3 amino acids: CASSPGQDQNTEAFF. DNA for the CDR3: TGCGCCAGCAGCCCGGGACAGGACCAGAACACTGAAGCTTTCTTT.

This clone has a single count. The gene calls are TRBV6-4 and TRBJ2-3, with 10 bases fitting TRBD2. With V trimmed by 5 bases and J by 1 base, 0 bases remained unmatched. This CDR3 has 14 amino acids. CDR1 and CDR2 (germline): MRHNA, SNTAGT. The CDR3 nucleotides are TGTGCCAGCAGTACTAGCGGGGGCACAGATACGCAGTATTTT. Its protein is CASSTSGGTDTQYF.

This chain joins TRBV5-1 and TRBJ1-4; tentatively, D is TRBD1 (5 bases). The CDR3 has 15 residues. Germline V gene sequence: CDR1 SGHRS, CDR2 YFSETQ. The V end was cut by 5 bases, the J end by 0 bases, with 11 bases between. The CDR3 reads CASRKWGATNEKLFF. The CDR3 DNA reads TGCGCCAGCAGAAAGTGGGGGGCAACTAATGAAAAACTGTTTTTT.

The rearrangement joins TRBV9 to TRBJ2-1; TRBD2 agrees at 8 bases. The J segment lost 1 base and the V segment lost 4 bases, leaving 4 bases of the junction unmatched. This CDR3 contains 15 residues. Germline CDR1 and CDR2: SGDLS and YYNGEE. The chain's CDR3 is CASSIGRGSYNEQFF. The CDR3 DNA reads TGTGCCAGCAGCATCGGGAGGGGATCCTACAATGAGCAGTTCTTC.

The chain joins TRBV5-6 to TRBJ2-6, with D unclear. The CDR3 is made up of 13 amino acids. Deletions cut 4 bases from V and 2 bases from J, with 4 bases between. Per the germline V gene, CDR1 is SGHDT and CDR2 is YYEEEE. The CDR3 DNA is TGTGCCAGCAGCCTTACTGGGGCCAACGTCCTGACTTTC. Its translation is CASSLTGANVLTF.

V is TRBV9 and J is TRBJ1-4; 8 bases match TRBD1. Germline V gene data show CDR1 as SGDLS and CDR2 as YYNGEE. J lost 4 bases, V lost 3 bases, and 11 bases had no gene match. CDR3 length equals 17 residues. CDR3 DNA: TGTGCCAGCAGCGGATCGTCTGGGACAGGCCGTAATGAAAAACTGTTTTTT. Protein: CASSGSSGTGRNEKLFF.

J is TRBJ2-3 and V is TRBV28, with TRBD2 identical over 7 bases. V lost 2 bases and J lost 6; bases outside the gene matches: 5. Germline V gene lookup returns CDR1 MDHEN and CDR2 SYDVKM. This CDR3 has 14 amino acids. CDR3 protein: CASSLLGEGDTQYF. CDR3 coding DNA: TGTGCCAGCAGTTTACTGGGGGAGGGGGATACGCAGTATTTT.

This clone came up once. This sequence joins TRBV7-8 and TRBJ2-1, with TRBD1 as a possible D gene (6 bases). Deletions cut 2 bases from V and 0 bases from J, with 8 bases between. This CDR3 has 15 residues. Germline V gives CDR1 SGHVS, CDR2 FQNEAQ. CDR3 amino acids: CASSLQGGSYNEQFF. The CDR3 DNA is TGTGCCAGCAGCTTACAAGGGGGCTCCTACAATGAGCAGTTCTTC.

This chain joins TRBV7-9 and TRBJ2-7; D is possibly TRBD2 (6 bases). The germline CDR1 and CDR2 sequences are SEHNR and FQNEAQ (reference sequence). This CDR3 is 14 amino acids long. The V gene lost 4 bases and the J gene lost 1 base, with 11 bases spanning the gap. The CDR3 is CASSWVAGSYEQYF. The CDR3 DNA reads as TGTGCCAGCAGCTGGGTTGCGGGATCCTACGAGCAGTACTTC.

The chain recombines TRBV25-1 with TRBJ1-1, with D unclear. This CDR3 comprises 13 residues. CDR1 and CDR2 (germline): MGHDK, SYGVNS. V lost 6 bases to trimming and J lost 2 bases, with 10 bases between them. The DNA of the CDR3 is TGTGCCAGCAGAGATGGAGCCAACACTGAAGCTTTCTTT. It yields the protein CASRDGANTEAFF.

The V gene is TRBV6-5, the J gene TRBJ1-3, with TRBD1 matching 9 bases. V shed 8 bases, J shed 4 bases, and the junction held 3 bases outside the gene matches. This CDR3 has 13 residues. The germline V gene has CDR1 MNHEY and CDR2 SVGAGI. CDR3 protein: CASRTGDGNTIYF. CDR3 in DNA: TGTGCCAGCCGGACAGGGGACGGAAACACCATATATTTT.

The chain uses TRBV19 and TRBJ2-2; the D gene is possibly TRBD2 (6 bases). V lost 7 bases and J 0 bases, leaving 27 bases between the germline ends. CDR1 and CDR2 (germline): LNHDA, SQIVND (reference sequence). The CDR3 spans 20 residues. CDR3 bases: TGTGCCAGTAAACCGAAGGGGCGGGACTTCATATCCACGAACACCGGGGAGCTGTTTTTT. Its translation: CASKPKGRDFISTNTGELFF.

V and J are TRBV10-3 and TRBJ2-1; 10 nucleotides match TRBD2. The J segment lost 0 bases and the V segment lost 10 bases, leaving 3 bases of the junction unmatched. This CDR3 spans 14 amino acids. Per the germline V gene, CDR1 is ENHRY and CDR2 is SYGVKD. The CDR3 sequence is CATLAGVSYNEQFF. The CDR3 DNA reads as TGTGCCACGCTAGCGGGAGTCTCCTACAATGAGCAGTTCTTC.

The rearrangement links TRBV19 to TRBJ2-7; 9 nucleotides line up with TRBD1. Trimming cost V 2 bases and J 2 bases; bases outside gene matches: 7. Germline lookup yields CDR1 LNHDA and CDR2 SQIVND (reference sequence). The CDR3 covers 16 residues. CDR3: CASSISPGQGPYEQYF. The DNA for the CDR3 is TGTGCCAGTAGTATATCCCCGGGACAGGGACCCTACGAGCAGTACTTC.

The chain combines TRBV12-5 with TRBJ1-4; TRBD1 matches 8 bases. The ends lost 5 bases at V and 4 bases at J; junction bases unmatched: 6. CDR3 length: 15 residues. The germline gives CDR1 LGHNT, CDR2 FRNRAP. CDR3 in amino acids: CASGRDRRFNEKLFF. CDR3 nucleotide sequence: TGTGCTAGTGGTCGGGACAGGCGATTTAATGAAAAACTGTTTTTT.

This chain connects TRBV19 to TRBJ2-2, with a weak D call TRBD2 (6 bases). The V gene's germline CDR1 is LNHDA and CDR2 SQIVND (reference sequence). Trimming left V 5 bases short and J 2 bases short, with 12 bases between. This CDR3 is built from 15 residues. The CDR3 DNA reads as TGTGCCAGTAGTCATGTGGACTACAACACCGGGGAGCTGTTTTTT. It yields the protein CASSHVDYNTGELFF.

This clone was counted a single time. The chain links TRBV6-1 to TRBJ2-7, with D unclear. The ends were cut back, 8 bases at V and 3 bases at J, with 8 bases in the middle. Looked up from germline, CDR1 is MNHNS and CDR2 is SASEGT. This CDR3 region has 11 residues. Here the CDR3 reads CASRQLYEQYF. CDR3 DNA: TGTGCCAGCCGCCAACTCTACGAGCAGTACTTC.

The chain recombines TRBV4-3 with TRBJ2-7; 8 bases match TRBD1. Germline V gene sequence: CDR1 LGHNA, CDR2 YSLEER. V shed 4 bases, J shed 3 bases, and the junction held 5 bases outside the gene matches. The CDR3 has 14 amino acids. CDR3 nucleotide sequence: TGCGCCAGCAGCCTACGGACAGGGCTCTACGAGCAGTACTTC. Translated, it gives CASSLRTGLYEQYF.

V usage is TRBV28 and J usage is TRBJ1-1; a weak D match, TRBD1 (6 bases). CDR3 length: 14 residues. From germline, CDR1 is MDHEN and CDR2 SYDVKM. V lost 2 bases and J lost 6, with 13 bases in between. The CDR3 is CASSLGPGGPEAFF. CDR3 DNA: TGTGCCAGCAGTTTAGGGCCCGGGGGGCCTGAAGCTTTCTTT.

The rearrangement links TRBV4-1 to TRBJ2-7; D perhaps matches TRBD2 (6 bases). The germline V gene has CDR1 MGHRA and CDR2 YSYEKL. V gave up 2 bases and J gave up 7 bases, with 18 bases separating them. This CDR3 is built from 15 residues. The CDR3 DNA follows: TGCGCCAGCAGCCAACCTCTTGCTAGCGTAGGTGAGCAGTACTTC. Translation gives CASSQPLASVGEQYF.

The chain joins TRBV5-1 to TRBJ1-1; D perhaps matches TRBD1 (5 bases). The CDR3 consists of 13 residues. V shed 7 bases and J shed 4 bases, with 14 bases lying between them. Germline CDR1 and CDR2: SGHRS and YFSETQ. CDR3 in amino acids: CASGYRFSTEAFF. Written as DNA, the CDR3 is TGCGCCAGCGGCTACAGGTTTAGCACTGAAGCTTTCTTT.

This chain uses TRBV4-1 with TRBJ2-7; 8 nucleotides align to TRBD2. The CDR3 loop spans 14 amino acids. Germline lookup yields CDR1 MGHRA and CDR2 YSYEKL. After removal of 2 bases from V and 3 bases from J, the junction contained 3 bases not matched to a gene. CDR3 nucleotide sequence: TGCGCCAGCAGCCAATCAGCGGGGGTCTACGAGCAGTACTTC. This codes for CASSQSAGVYEQYF.

Comments on this clone: One end of the junction does not line up with germline, which may come from a read error. The DNA of the CDR3 is TGTGCCAGTAATATATCCCCTTATGGCTACACCTTC. Protein sequence: CASNISPYGYTF. This chain joins TRBV19 and TRBJ1-2; D is ambiguous. The CDR3 is 12 residues long. Germline lookup yields CDR1 LNHDA and CDR2 SQIVND (reference sequence).